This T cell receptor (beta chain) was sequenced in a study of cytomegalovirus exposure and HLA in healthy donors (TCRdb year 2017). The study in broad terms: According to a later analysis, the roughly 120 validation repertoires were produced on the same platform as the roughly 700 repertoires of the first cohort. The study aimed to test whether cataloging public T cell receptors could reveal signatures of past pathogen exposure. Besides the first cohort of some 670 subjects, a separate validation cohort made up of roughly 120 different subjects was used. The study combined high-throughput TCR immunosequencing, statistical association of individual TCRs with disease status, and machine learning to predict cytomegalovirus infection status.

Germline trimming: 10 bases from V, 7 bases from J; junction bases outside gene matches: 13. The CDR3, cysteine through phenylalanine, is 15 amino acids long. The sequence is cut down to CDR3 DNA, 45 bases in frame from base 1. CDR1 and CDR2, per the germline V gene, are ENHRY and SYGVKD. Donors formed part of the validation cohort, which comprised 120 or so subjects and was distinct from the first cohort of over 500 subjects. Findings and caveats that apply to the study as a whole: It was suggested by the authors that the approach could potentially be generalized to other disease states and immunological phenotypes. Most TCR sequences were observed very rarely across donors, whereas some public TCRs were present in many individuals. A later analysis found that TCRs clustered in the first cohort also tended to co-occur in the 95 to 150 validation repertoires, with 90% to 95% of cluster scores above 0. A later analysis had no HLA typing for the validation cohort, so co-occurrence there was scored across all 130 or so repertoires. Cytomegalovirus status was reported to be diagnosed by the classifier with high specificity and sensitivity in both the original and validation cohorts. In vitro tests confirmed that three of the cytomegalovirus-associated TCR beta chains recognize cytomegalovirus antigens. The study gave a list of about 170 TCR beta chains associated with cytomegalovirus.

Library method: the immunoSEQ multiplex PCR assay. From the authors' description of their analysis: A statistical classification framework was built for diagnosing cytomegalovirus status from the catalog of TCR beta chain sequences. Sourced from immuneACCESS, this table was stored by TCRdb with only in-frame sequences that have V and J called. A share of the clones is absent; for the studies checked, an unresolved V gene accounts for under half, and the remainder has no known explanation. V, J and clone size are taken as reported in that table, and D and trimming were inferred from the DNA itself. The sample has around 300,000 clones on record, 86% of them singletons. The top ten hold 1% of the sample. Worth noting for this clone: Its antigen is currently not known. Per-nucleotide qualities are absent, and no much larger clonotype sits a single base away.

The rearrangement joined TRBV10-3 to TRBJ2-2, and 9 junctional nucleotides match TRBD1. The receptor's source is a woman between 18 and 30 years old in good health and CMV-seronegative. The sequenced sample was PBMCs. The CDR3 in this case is CATNNRGQPDGELFF. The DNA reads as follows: TGTGCCACGAATAACAGGGGGCAGCCGGACGGGGAGCTGTTTTTT.